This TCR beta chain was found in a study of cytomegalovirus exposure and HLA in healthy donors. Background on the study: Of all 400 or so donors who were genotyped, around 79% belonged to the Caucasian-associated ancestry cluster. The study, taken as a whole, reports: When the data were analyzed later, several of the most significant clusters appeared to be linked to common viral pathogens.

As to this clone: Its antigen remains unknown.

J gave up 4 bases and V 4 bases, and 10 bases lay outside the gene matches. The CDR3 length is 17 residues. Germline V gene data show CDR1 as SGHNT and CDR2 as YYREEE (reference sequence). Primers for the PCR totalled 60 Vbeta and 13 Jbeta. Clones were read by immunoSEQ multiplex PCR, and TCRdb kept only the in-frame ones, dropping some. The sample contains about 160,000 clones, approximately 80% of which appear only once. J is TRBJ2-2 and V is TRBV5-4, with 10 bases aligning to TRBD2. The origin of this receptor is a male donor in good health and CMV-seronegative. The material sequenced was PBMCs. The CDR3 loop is CASSTLAGVRGTGELFF. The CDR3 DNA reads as TGTGCCAGCAGCACCCTAGCGGGAGTACGAGGCACCGGGGAGCTGTTTTTT.